This passage covers 23 T cell receptor beta chains from one sample sequenced in a study of regulatory T cells in long-lasting Graves disease. Library construction for TCR beta used iRepertoire HTBI primers and Arm-PCR of CDR3 regions. TCRdb re-derived calls from the multiplex PCR reads in MiXCR, one entry per CDR3 protein. The sample consists of over 400,000 distinct CDR3 sequences, around 13% of them appearing once. The time point denotes: newly diagnosed GD, antithyroid drugs for less than 3 months. PBMCs provided the RNA from which the TCR library was made. The same sample was also used in a study of T cells in Graves' hyperthyroidism and ophthalmopathy.

Material: peripheral blood mononuclear cells (PBMCs), obtained at new diagnosis, from a patient treated with antithyroid drugs. Receptors originate from a woman between 45 and 65 years old with Graves disease.

This clonotype was counted a few times. V gene TRBV5-1 combines with J gene TRBJ2-3; TRBD2 matches at 9 bases. J was trimmed by 5 bases and V by 5 bases; bases with no gene match: 9. The germline CDR1 and CDR2 sequences are SGHRS and YFSETQ. The CDR3 consists of 15 residues. In DNA form, the CDR3 reads TGCGCCAGCAGACCAGGCGGGAGGGATATAGATACGCAGTATTTT. It specifies CASRPGGRDIDTQYF. Using reference TRBV5-1 and TRBJ2-3 for the parts outside the CDR3, the full variable domain is KAGVTQTPRYLIKTRGQQVTLSCSPISGHRSVSWYQQTPGQGLQFLFEYFSETQRNKGNFPGRFSGRQFSNSRSEMNVSTLELGDSALYLCASRPGGRDIDTQYFGPGTRLTVL.

This chain links TRBV5-4 with TRBJ1-1, with D perhaps matching TRBD1 (5 bases). CDR1 is SGHNT and CDR2 is YYREEE in the germline V gene (reference sequence). There are 15 residues in the CDR3. V was cut by 2 bases and J by 0 bases, with 11 bases left in between. This CDR3 is CASSLGDRLNTEAFF. CDR3 nucleotides: TGTGCCAGCAGCTTAGGTGACAGACTGAACACTGAAGCTTTCTTT.

This chain uses TRBV28 with TRBJ1-6, with a possible D match to TRBD1 (5 bases). The V gene's germline CDR1 is MDHEN and CDR2 SYDVKM. V shed 7 bases and J shed 10 bases, with 17 bases lying between them. This CDR3 spans 14 amino acids. CDR3 nucleotides: TGTGCCAGCACATTATTGGGGAGGGGATCACCCCTCCACTTT. Its translation is CASTLLGRGSPLHF.

This clonotype came up many times. The chain joins TRBV7-8 to TRBJ2-3, with 12 bases identical to TRBD2. The CDR3 extends over 20 amino acids. Germline CDR1 and CDR2: SGHVS and FQNEAQ. V lost 0 bases to trimming and J lost 2 bases; unmatched junction nucleotides: 12. The CDR3 is CASSLARASGRANHTDTQYF. The CDR3, as DNA: TGTGCCAGCAGCTTAGCGCGGGCTAGCGGGAGGGCTAACCACACAGATACGCAGTATTTT.

This clonotype appeared many times. The chain links TRBV12-3 or TRBV12-4 to TRBJ2-1; D gene ambiguous. The CDR3 length is 22 residues. V was trimmed by 2 bases and J by 5 bases, leaving 34 bases between them. CDR3: CASSLTLGGVSPGGGNDNEQFF. The CDR3 nucleotides read TGTGCCAGCAGTTTAACCCTAGGTGGGGTTTCCCCCGGCGGTGGCAACGACAATGAGCAGTTCTTC.

This clonotype was recorded many times. J is TRBJ2-7 and V is TRBV28, with D unclear. Trimming shortened V by 2 bases and J by 2 bases, and 10 bases separated the two germline ends. Germline V gene data show CDR1 as MDHEN and CDR2 as SYDVKM. The CDR3 is 14 amino acids. The CDR3 spells CASSLIGDTYEQYF. The CDR3 region has the DNA TGTGCCAGCAGTTTAATTGGGGATACCTACGAGCAGTACTTC. The whole variable domain, remainder taken from reference TRBV28 and TRBJ2-7, is DVKVTQSSRYLVKRTGEKVFLECVQDMDHENMFWYRQDPGLGLRLIYFSYDVKMKEKGDIPEGYSVSREKKERFSLILESASTNQTSMYLCASSLIGDTYEQYFGPGTRLTVT.

Here the CDR3 DNA reads TGTGCCAGCTCACCACCGAAAAAAGGGAGTCTAGAGACCCAGTACTTC. Its translation: CASSPPKKGSLETQYF. The chain recombines TRBV18 with TRBJ2-5; D may be TRBD2 (5 bases). Germline V gives CDR1 KGHSH, CDR2 LQKENI. The CDR3 runs 16 residues. Trimming shortened V by 0 bases and J by 4 bases, and 15 bases separated the two germline ends.

In this sample, this clonotype turned up a few times. This rearrangement joins TRBV29-1 to TRBJ1-2; 12 nucleotides line up with TRBD1. The V and J ends lost 4 bases and 3 bases, in that order; junction bases with no gene match: 9. CDR1 is SQVTM, CDR2 ANQGSEA, per germline. The CDR3 runs to 16 residues. The CDR3 DNA sequence: TGCAGCGTTGCTGGGGACAGGGGGCAGTTACACTATGGCTACACCTTC. It yields the protein CSVAGDRGQLHYGYTF.

This rearrangement joins TRBV2 to TRBJ2-3; 10 bases agree with TRBD2. The V gene end was trimmed by 8 bases and the J gene end by 4 bases; junction bases not matched to a gene: 9. CDR3 length equals 15 residues. Germline-derived CDR1 and CDR2 are SNHLY and FYNNEI. The CDR3 loop reads CASLVLAGVADTQYF. The CDR3, as DNA: TGTGCCAGCTTAGTCCTAGCGGGGGTAGCAGATACGCAGTATTTT.

This clonotype appeared many times. This chain uses TRBV24-1 with TRBJ2-3; unclear D gene. The germline V gene encodes CDR1 KGHDR and CDR2 SFDVKD. The V gene lost 4 bases and the J gene lost 1 base, with 17 bases spanning the gap. The CDR3 length is 17 residues. The CDR3 nucleotides read TGTGCCACCAGTGACCCAACAAGTCCGGACGGCACAGATACGCAGTATTTT. Protein sequence: CATSDPTSPDGTDTQYF.

This clonotype was found a few times. Given a much more abundant clone one base away, this may be a read error. This chain joins TRBV2 and TRBJ2-2; TRBD2 aligns across 10 bases. V was clipped by 9 bases and J by 6 bases; unmatched bases: 7. CDR3 length: 14 residues. The germline gives CDR1 SNHLY, CDR2 FYNNEI. Written as DNA, the CDR3 is TGTGCCAGTCAGCGGGAGGGATACGCCGGGGAGCTGTTTTTT. Translating gives CASQREGYAGELFF.

J is TRBJ1-2 and V is TRBV12-5; tentative D call: TRBD1 (5 bases). The CDR3 length is 15 residues. V lost 0 bases, J lost 8 bases, and 16 bases lay in between. In germline, CDR1 is LGHNT, CDR2 FRNRAP. The CDR3 reads CASGLVPPGLGGYTF. CDR3 nucleotides: TGTGCTAGTGGTTTGGTACCCCCAGGGTTAGGCGGCTACACCTTC.

This clonotype appeared many times. J is TRBJ1-5 and V is TRBV12-3 or TRBV12-4; possibly TRBD1 for D (6 bases). The CDR3 runs 14 residues. Deletions cut 10 bases from V and 6 bases from J, with 19 bases between. The CDR3 coding sequence is TGTGCCATCTCCAGGGGAAGGGAAGGTCAGCCCCAGCATTTT. It encodes CAISRGREGQPQHF.

This clonotype has only one observation. J is TRBJ2-5 and V is TRBV28; TRBD2 agrees at 10 bases. This CDR3 has 15 amino acids. The junction had 8 bases not matched to a gene; V was cut back by 5 bases and J by 5 bases. Germline values: CDR1 MDHEN, CDR2 SYDVKM. This CDR3 is CASSAESGRAETQYF. The CDR3 nucleotides read TGTGCCAGCAGTGCGGAGAGCGGGAGGGCCGAGACCCAGTACTTC.

This clonotype was counted at least ten times. The chain joins TRBV7-2 to TRBJ1-1; no clear D. The germline CDR1 and CDR2 sequences are SGHTA and FQGNSA. V lost 2 bases and J lost 2, with 3 bases in between. This CDR3 contains 12 residues. For the CDR3, the DNA is TGTGCCAGCAGCTTATCCAACACTGAAGCTTTCTTT. Translation: CASSLSNTEAFF.

In this sample, this clonotype turned up many times. The CDR3 DNA follows: TGCGCCAGCAGCTTGAAAGGTAGCGGGAGGGCCTTGGATGAGCAGTTCTTC. Translation gives CASSLKGSGRALDEQFF. The gene calls are TRBV5-1 and TRBJ2-1; 11 positions match TRBD2. The CDR3 is made up of 17 amino acids. V trimming: 1 base; J trimming: 8 bases; junction bases outside the gene matches: 11. Germline V CDR1 and CDR2: SGHRS, YFSETQ.

The chain joins TRBV6-1 to TRBJ2-5; the match to TRBD2 covers 11 bases. TRBJ2-1 matches the DNA end more closely, so the J call is doubtful. The CDR3 extends over 14 amino acids. Germline V lookup: CDR1 MNHNS, CDR2 SASEGT. CDR3 DNA sequence: TGTGCCAGCAGGGGGGGGACTAGCGGTAATGAGCAGTTCTTC. Protein: CASRGGTSGNEQFF.

This clonotype was seen many times. The J gene is TRBJ2-7, the V gene TRBV7-2, with unresolved D. V was shortened by 1 base and J by 3 bases, with 10 bases between the two germline ends. Germline lookup yields CDR1 SGHTA and CDR2 FQGNSA. The CDR3 covers 14 residues. The chain's CDR3 is CASSLERTFYEQYF. The DNA for the CDR3 is TGTGCCAGCAGCTTAGAGCGCACTTTCTACGAGCAGTACTTC.

This chain connects TRBV10-3 to TRBJ2-7; TRBD1 matches at 8 bases. CDR1 and CDR2 from the germline V gene are ENHRY and SYGVKD. The CDR3 loop spans 15 amino acids. The V gene end was trimmed by 3 bases and the J gene end by 6 bases; junction bases not matched to a gene: 10. The chain's CDR3 is CAISDAYNRGSEQYF. The CDR3 nucleotides are TGTGCCATCAGTGATGCCTACAACAGGGGGTCCGAGCAGTACTTC.

This clonotype was observed at least ten times. V is TRBV20-1 and J is TRBJ2-4, with 11 positions matching TRBD1. The V and J ends lost 2 bases and 9 bases, in that order; junction bases with no gene match: 6. Germline V gene lookup returns CDR1 DFQATT and CDR2 SNEGSKA (reference sequence). The CDR3 sequence is 14 residues long. The CDR3 reads CSARPGTGGIIQYF. The CDR3 nucleotides are TGCAGTGCTAGACCCGGGACAGGGGGGATCATTCAGTACTTC.

This clonotype came up many times. The chain carries TRBV7-9 and TRBJ2-3; 10 bases fit TRBD2. The length of the CDR3 is 16 residues. The V gene's germline CDR1 is SEHNR and CDR2 FQNEAQ (reference sequence). Trimming cost V 1 base and J 5 bases; bases outside gene matches: 6. The CDR3 here is CASSLVLAGERDTQYF. The CDR3 DNA is TGTGCCAGCAGCTTAGTGCTAGCGGGAGAACGAGATACGCAGTATTTT.

The rearrangement uses TRBV7-6 and TRBJ2-5; D unclear. The DNA end lines up better with TRBJ2-1; the J call may be wrong. The CDR3 has 13 residues. Germline CDR1 is SGHVS and CDR2 is FNYEAQ. This CDR3 reads CASSLARANEQFF. CDR3 DNA sequence: TGTGCCAGCAGCTTAGCGAGAGCCAATGAGCAGTTCTTC.

The V gene is TRBV7-8, the J gene TRBJ2-7, with 8 nucleotides matching TRBD2. V lost 3 bases, J lost 0 bases, and 7 bases stayed unmatched. The CDR3 length is 16 residues. Germline-derived CDR1 and CDR2 are SGHVS and FQNEAQ. The chain's CDR3 is CASSFGPGTSSYEQYF. Written as DNA, the CDR3 is TGTGCCAGCAGCTTCGGCCCGGGGACTAGCTCCTACGAGCAGTACTTC. Drawing the rest from reference TRBV7-8 and TRBJ2-7, the complete variable domain is GAGVSQSPRYKVAKRGQDVALRCDPISGHVSLFWYQQALGQGPEFLTYFQNEAQLDKSGLPSDRFFAERPEGSVSTLKIQRTQQEDSAVYLCASSFGPGTSSYEQYFGPGTRLTVT.